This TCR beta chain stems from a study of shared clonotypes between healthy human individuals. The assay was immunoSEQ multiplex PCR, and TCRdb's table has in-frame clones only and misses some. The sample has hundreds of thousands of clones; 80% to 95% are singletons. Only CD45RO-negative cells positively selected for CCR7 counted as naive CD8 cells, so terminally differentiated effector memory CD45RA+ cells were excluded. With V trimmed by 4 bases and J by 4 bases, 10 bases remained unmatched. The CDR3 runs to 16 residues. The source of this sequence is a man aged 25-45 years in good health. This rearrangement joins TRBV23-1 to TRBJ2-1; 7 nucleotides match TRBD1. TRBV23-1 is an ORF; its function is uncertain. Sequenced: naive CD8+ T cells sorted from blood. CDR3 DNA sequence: TGCGCCAGCAGTCTCAATAACAGGGGCTCTTACAATGAGCAGTTCTTC. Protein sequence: CASSLNNRGSYNEQFF.